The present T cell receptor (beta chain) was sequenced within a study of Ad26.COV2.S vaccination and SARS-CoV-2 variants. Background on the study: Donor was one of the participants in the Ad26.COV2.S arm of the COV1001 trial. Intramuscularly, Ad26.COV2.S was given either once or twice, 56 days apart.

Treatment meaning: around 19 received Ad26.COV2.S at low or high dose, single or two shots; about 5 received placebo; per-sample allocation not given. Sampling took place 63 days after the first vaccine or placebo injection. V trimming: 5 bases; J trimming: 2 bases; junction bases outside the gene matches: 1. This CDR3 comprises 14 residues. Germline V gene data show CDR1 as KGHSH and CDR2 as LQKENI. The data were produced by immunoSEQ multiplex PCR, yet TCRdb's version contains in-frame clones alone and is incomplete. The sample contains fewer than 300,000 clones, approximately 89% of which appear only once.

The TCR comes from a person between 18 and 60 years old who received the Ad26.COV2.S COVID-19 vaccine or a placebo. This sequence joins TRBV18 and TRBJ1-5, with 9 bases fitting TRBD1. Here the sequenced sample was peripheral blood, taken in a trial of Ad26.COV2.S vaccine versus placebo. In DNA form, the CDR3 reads TGTGCCAGCTCAGGGGACAGGGGCAATCAGCCCCAGCATTTT. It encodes CASSGDRGNQPQHF.